Each of the 18 T cell receptor beta chains below was sequenced from the same sample in a study of T cells in Graves' hyperthyroidism and ophthalmopathy (dated by TCRdb to about 2019). The protocol used for the library was multiplex PCR. These reads were obtained on an Illumina HiSeq 2000. Amplification of TCR beta CDR3 regions was carried out from RNA transcripts. The first round of RT-PCR for the TCR CDR3 was performed with the HTBI primer set and the Qiagen OneStep RT-PCR kit. TCRdb handled the public reads itself, with Q25 trimming in fastp and clone calling in MiXCR, and kept productive beta chains. Every CDR3 protein is listed once, alongside the most common genes and DNA of its rows. In this sample the table shows about 420,000 distinct CDR3 sequences, around 15% of which occur a single time. The ten most abundant clones make up 5% to 6% of the sample. The sample taken for sequencing was blood. These receptors all come from a woman aged 18-35 years with Graves' hyperthyroidism.

The J gene is TRBJ2-1, the V gene TRBV7-6; 7 positions agree with TRBD1. Looked up from germline, CDR1 is SGHVS and CDR2 is FNYEAQ. The CDR3 is 15 residues long. The V and J ends lost 1 base and 5 bases, in that order; junction bases with no gene match: 5. This CDR3 is CASSLDGTEDNEQFF. CDR3 DNA: TGTGCCAGCAGCTTAGATGGGACAGAAGACAATGAGCAGTTCTTC.

This clonotype was detected many times. V and J are TRBV2 and TRBJ2-5, with 9 positions matching TRBD2. Germline lookup yields CDR1 SNHLY and CDR2 FYNNEI. The CDR3 is 16 amino acids. J lost 2 bases, V lost 5 bases, and 9 bases had no gene match. Here the CDR3 reads CASSRGASGIQETQYF. The CDR3 region has the DNA TGTGCCAGCAGTAGGGGGGCTAGCGGGATACAAGAGACCCAGTACTTC.

This clonotype was observed at least ten times. This chain links TRBV6-1 with TRBJ1-2, with D possibly being TRBD1 (5 bases). This CDR3 spans 15 amino acids. V lost 1 base, J lost 0 bases, and 9 bases lay in between. Germline V gene data show CDR1 as MNHNS and CDR2 as SASEGT. The CDR3 here is CASSEVATANYGYTF. CDR3 in DNA: TGTGCCAGCAGTGAAGTAGCGACAGCTAACTATGGCTACACCTTC.

This clonotype was recorded many times. The chain employs TRBV13 and TRBJ2-1, with 9 bases lining up with TRBD2. V lost 7 bases to trimming and J lost 8 bases; unmatched junction nucleotides: 12. Germline lookup yields CDR1 PRHDT and CDR2 FYEKMQ (reference sequence). CDR3 length equals 15 residues. CDR3 in amino acids: CASTLAVLAGYEQFF. For the CDR3, the DNA is TGTGCCAGCACCCTAGCGGTTCTAGCGGGATATGAGCAGTTCTTC.

This clonotype was picked up many times. V gene TRBV5-1 combines with J gene TRBJ2-1, with D perhaps TRBD1 or TRBD2 (5 bases each). The germline V and J ends were trimmed by 1 base and 7 bases, with 12 bases remaining between them. Per the germline V gene, CDR1 is SGHRS and CDR2 is YFSETQ. The CDR3 is 14 amino acids. CDR3 in DNA: TGCGCCAGCAGCTTGATGGGGGATGAGAATGAGCAGTTCTTC. This translates into CASSLMGDENEQFF.

The V call is TRBV6-1, the J call TRBJ1-1; D gene ambiguous. CDR1 and CDR2 (germline): MNHNS, SASEGT. The V end lost 8 bases, the J end lost 0 bases, and 13 bases lay between the germline ends. CDR3 size: 14 residues. CDR3 coding DNA: TGTGCCAGCCGCAAGATGATCATGAACACTGAAGCTTTCTTT. The encoded protein is CASRKMIMNTEAFF.

This clonotype was counted ten times or more. A much larger clone is a single base away; this may be a read error. V gene TRBV12-3 or TRBV12-4 combines with J gene TRBJ1-1; D is unclear. The V end lost 3 bases, the J end lost 5 bases, and 10 bases lay between the germline ends. The CDR3 is 13 amino acids. The CDR3, as DNA: TGTGCCAGCAGTTTGGGCTTGAGGACTGAAGCTTTCTTT. Protein sequence: CASSLGLRTEAFF.

This chain links TRBV6-5 with TRBJ2-2; no reliable D call. Germline V gene data show CDR1 as MNHEY and CDR2 as SVGAGI. There are 13 residues in the CDR3. V lost 4 bases and J 4 bases, leaving 7 bases between the germline ends. Here the CDR3 reads CASSWGSTGELFF. As DNA, the CDR3 is TGTGCCAGCAGTTGGGGAAGCACCGGGGAGCTGTTTTTT.

This clonotype was found a few times. A single base separates this from a much larger clone, so it may be a read error. V usage is TRBV27 and J usage is TRBJ1-6; 10 bases line up with TRBD1. Germline-derived CDR1 and CDR2 are MNHEY and SMNVEV (reference sequence). Unmatched junction bases numbered 15, after V lost 6 bases and J lost 10 bases. The CDR3 is 17 residues long. DNA of the CDR3: TGTGCCAGCAGCCAAGGAGGACAGGGGGGAATACGATCACCCCTCCACTTT. It encodes CASSQGGQGGIRSPLHF.

The chain has TRBV6-5 and TRBJ1-2; D unresolved. The CDR3 spans 14 residues. The germline V and J ends were trimmed by 2 bases and 4 bases, with 11 bases remaining between them. Germline V CDR1 and CDR2: MNHEY, SVGAGI. As DNA, the CDR3 is TGTGCCAGCAGTTACGATCCGGAAATCTATGGCTACACCTTC. Protein product: CASSYDPEIYGYTF.

The table lists this clonotype with a few counts. The CDR3 sequence: CASRPTLGGTKNIQYF. The DNA of the CDR3 is TGTGCCAGCAGGCCCACTTTGGGGGGAACCAAAAACATTCAGTACTTC. V is TRBV2 and J is TRBJ2-4, with D perhaps matching TRBD2 (6 bases). This CDR3 region has 16 residues. CDR1 SNHLY and CDR2 FYNNEI come from the germline V gene. The V and J ends lost 6 bases and 2 bases respectively, with 17 bases between them.

The gene calls are TRBV28 and TRBJ1-3; D unclear. Germline-derived CDR1 and CDR2 are MDHEN and SYDVKM. V lost 3 bases to trimming and J lost 1 base, with 13 bases between them. This CDR3 region has 16 residues. CDR3 DNA sequence: TGTGCCAGCAGTTTGCGGGCCCCCCGATCTGGAAACACCATATATTTT. The encoded protein is CASSLRAPRSGNTIYF. Filled out from reference TRBV28 and TRBJ1-3, the complete variable domain reads DVKVTQSSRYLVKRTGEKVFLECVQDMDHENMFWYRQDPGLGLRLIYFSYDVKMKEKGDIPEGYSVSREKKERFSLILESASTNQTSMYLCASSLRAPRSGNTIYFGEGSWLTVV.

This clonotype was recorded at least ten times. The J gene is TRBJ2-7, the V gene TRBV28, with unresolved D. CDR1 MDHEN and CDR2 SYDVKM come from the germline V gene. Trimming left V 7 bases short and J 2 bases short, with 15 bases between. This CDR3 comprises 14 residues. CDR3 sequence: CASTPPGGPYEQYF. CDR3 sequence (DNA): TGTGCCAGCACCCCTCCGGGCGGACCCTACGAGCAGTACTTC. Full variable domain (remainder filled in from reference TRBV28 and TRBJ2-7): DVKVTQSSRYLVKRTGEKVFLECVQDMDHENMFWYRQDPGLGLRLIYFSYDVKMKEKGDIPEGYSVSREKKERFSLILESASTNQTSMYLCASTPPGGPYEQYFGPGTRLTVT.

This clonotype came up a few times. V gene TRBV19 combines with J gene TRBJ2-1, with 9 bases lining up with TRBD2. The CDR3 is 15 residues long. Germline-derived CDR1 and CDR2 are LNHDA and SQIVND (reference sequence). Germline trimming cut 3 bases from V and 7 bases from J; bases unmatched to any gene: 7. The CDR3 sequence is CASSIIAGASNEQFF. DNA of the CDR3: TGTGCCAGTAGTATTATAGCGGGAGCAAGTAATGAGCAGTTCTTC.

The V and J genes are TRBV30 and TRBJ2-1; TRBD2 matches at 8 bases. From germline, CDR1 is GTSNPN and CDR2 SVGIG (reference sequence). The CDR3 has 13 amino acids. V shed 4 bases, J shed 5 bases, and the junction held 4 bases outside the gene matches. CDR3 coding DNA: TGTGCCTGGACCTTTAGCGGGAACAATGAGCAGTTCTTC. Protein sequence: CAWTFSGNNEQFF.

Points on this clonotype: A much larger clone differs by one base, so this may be a read error. The V gene is TRBV27, the J gene TRBJ2-2; perhaps D is TRBD1 or TRBD2 (5 bases each). Trimming shortened V by 4 bases and J by 4 bases, and 13 bases separated the two germline ends. Germline CDR1 is MNHEY and CDR2 is SMNVEV (reference sequence). This CDR3 contains 15 residues. CDR3 DNA sequence: TGTGCCAGCAGTTCCCGGGGCAGTGTCACCGGGGAGCTGTTTTTT. Residues: CASSSRGSVTGELFF.

This clonotype was seen a handful of times. V gene TRBV30 combines with J gene TRBJ1-5; D call uncertain. The CDR3 has 14 residues. V shed 1 base and J shed 3 bases, with 10 bases lying between them. Germline lookup yields CDR1 GTSNPN and CDR2 SVGIG (reference sequence). CDR3 in amino acids: CAWSAGPFNQPQHF. The CDR3, as DNA: TGTGCCTGGAGTGCTGGACCCTTCAATCAGCCCCAGCATTTT. The variable domain in full, completed from reference TRBV30 and TRBJ1-5, reads SQTIHQWPATLVQPVGSPLSLECTVEGTSNPNLYWYRQAAGRGLQLLFYSVGIGQISSEVPQNLSASRPQDRQFILSSKKLLLSDSGFYLCAWSAGPFNQPQHFGDGTRLSIL.

With respect to this clonotype: A much larger clone differs by one base, so this may be a read error. V gene TRBV5-1 combines with J gene TRBJ2-1; maybe TRBD2 (5 bases). This CDR3 contains 16 residues. The germline V gene encodes CDR1 SGHRS and CDR2 YFSETQ. V was shortened by 5 bases and J by 2 bases, with 17 bases between the two germline ends. The CDR3 loop reads CASSPLGAVPYNEQFF. CDR3 coding DNA: TGCGCCAGCAGTCCCCTAGGAGCGGTGCCCTACAATGAGCAGTTCTTC.